This TCR beta chain was retrieved from a study of cytomegalovirus exposure and HLA in healthy donors. Whole-study context: A preliminary data release comprised roughly 80 million unique TCRs obtained from HLA-typed donors. Notes on the study in general: At a 0.05 false discovery rate, a later analysis found approximately 15,000 TCR beta sequences to be associated with HLA alleles. Indistinguishability led to the exclusion of some V segments, TRBV6-2 and TRBV6-3 included.

With 60 Vbeta and 13 Jbeta primers, the PCR was carried out. Only in-frame clones appear in the TCRdb table, and some are missing; sequencing was by immunoSEQ multiplex PCR. This sample's clone table lists tens of thousands of clones. A word on this clone: Its cognate antigen is unknown.

The germline V gene has CDR1 MGHDK and CDR2 SYGVNS. The CDR3 is 15 residues long. V shed 1 base and J shed 6 bases, with 12 bases lying between them. Source material: PBMCs. The source is a woman in her twenties or thirties in good health and CMV-seronegative. The gene calls are TRBV25-1 and TRBJ1-4, with a tentative D call TRBD1 (6 bases). CDR3 coding DNA: TGTGCCAGCAGTGAATTCACAGGGAAGGATGAAAAACTGTTTTTT. It encodes CASSEFTGKDEKLFF.